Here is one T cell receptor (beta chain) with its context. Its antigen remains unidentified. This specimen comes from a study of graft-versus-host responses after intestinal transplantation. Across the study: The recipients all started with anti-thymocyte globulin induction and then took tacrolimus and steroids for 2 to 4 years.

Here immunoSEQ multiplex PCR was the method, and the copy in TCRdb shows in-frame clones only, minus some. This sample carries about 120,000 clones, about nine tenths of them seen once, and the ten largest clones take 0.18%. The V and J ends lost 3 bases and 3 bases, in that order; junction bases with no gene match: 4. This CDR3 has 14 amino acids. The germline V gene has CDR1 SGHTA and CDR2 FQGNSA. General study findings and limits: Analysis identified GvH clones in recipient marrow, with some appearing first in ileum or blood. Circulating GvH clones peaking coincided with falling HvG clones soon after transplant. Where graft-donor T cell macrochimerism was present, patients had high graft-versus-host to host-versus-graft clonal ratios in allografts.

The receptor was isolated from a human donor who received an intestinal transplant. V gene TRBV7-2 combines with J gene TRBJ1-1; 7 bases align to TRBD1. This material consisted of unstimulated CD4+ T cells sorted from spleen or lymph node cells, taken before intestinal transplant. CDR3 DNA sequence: TGTGCCAGCAGCTTCCAGGGGGGATACACTGAAGCTTTCTTT. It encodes CASSFQGGYTEAFF.